This T cell receptor (beta chain) was observed in a study of Graves' ophthalmopathy and Graves' hyperthyroidism. The PBMCs originated from roughly 11 ml of fresh peripheral blood. For repertoire sequencing, the TCR beta CDR3 regions were amplified from RNA transcripts. HTBI-primed RT-PCR formed the first round, and a multiplex PCR formed the second. One entry per CDR3 protein results from TCRdb running MiXCR on the multiplex PCR reads. The data hold 400,000 to 500,000 distinct CDR3 sequences, with around a fifth observed a single time. CDR3 length: 13 residues. Germline V gene lookup returns CDR1 DFQATT and CDR2 SNEGSKA (reference sequence). V lost 2 bases, J lost 6 bases, and 14 bases lay in between. This clonotype was counted at least ten times.

Material: peripheral blood. This chain joins TRBV20-1 and TRBJ2-7; D may be TRBD2 (6 bases). This TCR derives from a woman under 30 with stable Graves' hyperthyroidism. The DNA for the CDR3 is TGCAGTGCTAGATGGCGGGGTCTCGGCGAGCAGTACTTC. As protein: CSARWRGLGEQYF.